The rows below give T cell receptor beta chains drawn from one sample of a study of beta chain features in type 1 diabetes. Here immunoSEQ multiplex PCR was the method, and the copy in TCRdb shows in-frame clones only, minus some. The sample lists about 270,000 clones, roughly an eighth occurring once. Sequenced input: naive CD4+ T cells from blood. These receptors were obtained from a man aged 25-40 years with type 1 diabetes. Each CDR3 is given with its conserved first and last residue. A D gene is named only where the DNA matches it firmly. Clone size appears in some rows only: once, few, many, or a class for an expanded clone.

TRBV30,.,10,few,TRBJ2-5,CAWGRETQYF,TGTGCCTGGGGGAGAGAGACCCAGTACTTC
TRBV5-6,TRBD2,16,few,TRBJ2-7,CASSLITSGSAGEQYF,TGTGCCAGCAGCTTGATTACTAGCGGGAGCGCAGGCGAGCAGTACTTC
TRBV27,TRBD1,13,.,TRBJ1-1,CASRDRANTEAFF,TGTGCCAGCAGGGACAGGGCGAACACTGAAGCTTTCTTT
TRBV5-1,TRBD1,14,.,TRBJ2-5,CASSFGTGKETQYF,TGCGCCAGCAGCTTCGGGACAGGAAAAGAGACCCAGTACTTC
TRBV30,.,14,.,TRBJ2-1,CAWRDAGPYGEQFF,TGTGCCTGGAGAGACGCGGGGCCTTACGGTGAGCAGTTCTTC
TRBV18,.,13,few,TRBJ1-1,CASSPTQITEAFF,TGTGCCAGCTCACCAACACAGATCACTGAAGCTTTCTTT
TRBV7-3,TRBD2,15,few,TRBJ2-1,CASSSRAGEGDEQFF,TGTGCCAGCAGCTCCCGAGCGGGAGAGGGCGATGAGCAGTTCTTC
TRBV5-1,TRBD2,18,.,TRBJ2-7,CASSPGTSGTLRTYEQYF,TGCGCCAGCAGCCCGGGGACTAGCGGGACACTAAGGACCTACGAGCAGTACTTC
TRBV6-1,.,14,.,TRBJ1-5,CASSEASSNQPQHF,TGTGCCAGCAGTGAAGCGAGCAGCAATCAGCCCCAGCATTTT
TRBV18,TRBD2,17,.,TRBJ2-1,CASSPPGLLAGDNEQFF,TGTGCCAGCTCACCTCCGGGGCTCCTAGCGGGGGACAATGAGCAGTTCTTC
TRBV6-6,.,14,once,TRBJ1-5,CASTYRGGNQPQHF,TGTGCCAGCACCTATCGAGGGGGTAATCAGCCCCAGCATTTT
TRBV19,TRBD1,15,few,TRBJ1-5,CATSSGQTYHQPQHF,TGTGCTACTTCATCGGGACAGACTTATCATCAGCCCCAGCATTTT
TRBV6-5,TRBD1,13,.,TRBJ1-2,CASSPGQGIGYTF,TGTGCCAGCAGTCCGGGACAGGGTATTGGCTACACCTTC
TRBV18,TRBD2,17,few,TRBJ2-7,CASSPPGGRAFGHEQYF,TGTGCCAGCTCACCTCCGGGGGGAAGGGCCTTTGGGCACGAGCAGTACTTC
TRBV5-1,TRBD1,15,.,TRBJ2-2,CASSSQGANTGELFF,TGCGCCAGCAGCTCCCAGGGGGCGAACACCGGGGAGCTGTTTTTT
TRBV9,.,16,few,TRBJ2-3,CASSVRGTLYTDTQYF,TGTGCCAGCAGCGTAAGAGGGACACTCTACACAGATACGCAGTATTTT
TRBV9,TRBD2,16,.,TRBJ2-5,CASSPRGGRNQETQYF,TGTGCCAGCAGCCCTCGGGGGGGAAGAAATCAAGAGACCCAGTACTTC
TRBV28,.,13,.,TRBJ2-2,CASSLSLFGELFF,TGTGCCAGCAGTTTATCCCTCTTCGGGGAGCTGTTTTTT
TRBV7-9,.,11,few,TRBJ2-5,CAVQTGETQYF,TGTGCCGTCCAAACCGGGGAGACCCAGTACTTC
TRBV29-1,.,13,few,TRBJ2-5,CSVRVGGKETQYF,TGCAGCGTTCGGGTTGGTGGTAAGGAGACCCAGTACTTC
TRBV25-1,.,14,few,TRBJ2-7,CASSEYRDTPQQYF,TGTGCCAGCAGTGAATATCGGGACACCCCCCAGCAGTACTTC
TRBV7-6,TRBD2,15,.,TRBJ2-7,CASSPTSGDFYEQYF,TGTGCCAGCAGCCCGACTAGCGGGGATTTTTACGAGCAGTACTTC
TRBV7-2,.,15,.,TRBJ1-2,CASSPYQDSDYGYTF,TGTGCCAGCAGCCCGTACCAGGACAGCGACTATGGCTACACCTTC
TRBV7-6,.,11,.,TRBJ2-5,CASAMQETQYF,TGTGCCAGCGCTATGCAAGAGACCCAGTACTTC
TRBV19,TRBD2,14,.,TRBJ2-7,CASRQSGRTYEQYF,TGTGCCAGTAGGCAAAGCGGGAGAACTTACGAGCAGTACTTC
TRBV7-9,.,13,.,TRBJ1-1,CASSVQGTTEAFF,TGTGCCAGCAGCGTTCAGGGCACCACTGAAGCTTTCTTT
TRBV29-1,.,10,few,TRBJ1-2,CSVEGSGYTF,TGCAGCGTTGAAGGCAGTGGCTACACCTTC
TRBV2,TRBD2,14,few,TRBJ2-7,CASIKGGSSNEQYF,TGTGCCAGCATCAAGGGCGGGAGTAGCAACGAGCAGTACTTC
TRBV4-3,TRBD2,17,.,TRBJ2-2,CASSRWTSKSRIGELFF,TGCGCCAGCAGCCGGTGGACTAGCAAGAGTAGGATCGGGGAGCTGTTTTTT
TRBV5-4,.,14,few,TRBJ2-7,CASSLWGGTYEQYF,TGTGCCAGCAGCTTGTGGGGCGGGACCTACGAGCAGTACTTC
TRBV9,.,15,.,TRBJ2-2,CASSPRGGVTGELFF,TGTGCCAGCAGCCCGAGGGGGGGGGTTACCGGGGAGCTGTTTTTT
TRBV28,TRBD2,16,few,TRBJ2-3,CASSPLGGRGADTQYF,TGTGCCAGCAGCCCGCTCGGCGGGAGGGGAGCAGATACGCAGTATTTT
TRBV29-1,TRBD1,14,few,TRBJ2-7,CSVGRDRGIYEQYF,TGCAGCGTTGGCCGGGACAGGGGAATCTACGAGCAGTACTTC
TRBV29-1,TRBD1,13,.,TRBJ1-5,CSVVTGSNQPQHF,TGCAGCGTTGTGACAGGGAGTAATCAGCCCCAGCATTTT
TRBV6-6,TRBD1,15,.,TRBJ2-7,CASSYRQGGTYEQYF,TGTGCCAGCAGTTACCGACAGGGGGGAACCTACGAGCAGTACTTC
TRBV5-1,.,15,few,TRBJ2-5,CASSLDGGAWETQYF,TGCGCCAGCAGCTTGGATGGGGGGGCCTGGGAGACCCAGTACTTC
TRBV11-2,.,12,few,TRBJ2-7,CASSLGQDEQYF,TGTGCCAGCAGCTTAGGACAGGACGAGCAGTACTTC
TRBV5-1,.,16,.,TRBJ2-7,CASSPPRGSWSYEQYF,TGCGCCAGCAGCCCGCCAAGAGGGAGTTGGTCCTACGAGCAGTACTTC
TRBV4-2,.,12,.,TRBJ2-7,CTSSQDTYEQYF,TGTACCAGCAGCCAAGATACTTACGAGCAGTACTTC
TRBV2,.,11,few,TRBJ2-7,CASTNNYEQYF,TGTGCCAGCACCAACAACTACGAGCAGTACTTC
TRBV29-1,TRBD2,14,.,TRBJ2-7,CSVDAGGRAGEQYF,TGCAGCGTTGACGCGGGCGGGAGGGCCGGCGAGCAGTACTTC
TRBV30,.,11,few,TRBJ1-5,CAWSIRGPQHF,TGTGCCTGGAGTATCCGGGGGCCCCAGCATTTT
TRBV4-2,TRBD2,15,few,TRBJ2-3,CASSQSRGDTDTQYF,TGTGCCAGCAGCCAATCCCGGGGGGACACAGATACGCAGTATTTT
TRBV4-1,.,15,.,TRBJ1-2,CASSQETGWNYGYTF,TGCGCCAGCAGCCAAGAGACAGGCTGGAACTATGGCTACACCTTC
TRBV29-1,.,13,few,TRBJ2-7,CSVAGHLTYEQYF,TGCAGCGTTGCTGGACACCTTACCTACGAGCAGTACTTC
TRBV14,.,16,.,TRBJ2-4,CASSQDLWGGKNIQYF,TGTGCCAGCAGCCAAGATTTATGGGGCGGCAAAAACATTCAGTACTTC
TRBV30,.,15,.,TRBJ2-5,CAWSVQRGGQETQYF,TGTGCCTGGAGTGTACAAAGGGGCGGACAAGAGACCCAGTACTTC
TRBV9,TRBD2,18,few,TRBJ2-3,CASSTRLAGGPSTDTQYF,TGTGCCAGCAGCACGAGACTAGCGGGAGGCCCTAGCACAGATACGCAGTATTTT
TRBV6-5,TRBD1,14,.,TRBJ2-4,CASSPDGQGGIQYF,TGTGCCAGCAGTCCGGACGGACAGGGTGGCATTCAGTACTTC